One sample yielded the 10 T cell receptor beta chains listed below, sequenced in a study of blood T cells in healthy people across ages. Using a J-beta primer mix together with a sample-barcoded 5' primer, a second PCR was run for 7 to 11 cycles. Via MiXCR, TCRdb re-called the 5' RACE reads, giving one row per CDR3 protein. Of hundreds of thousands of distinct CDR3 sequences in the sample, about 30% were seen once. The specimen was blood. The receptors were gathered from a woman of 80 years or more in good health.

This sequence joins TRBV10-3 and TRBJ2-3; 11 bases match TRBD2. The CDR3 has 14 amino acids. CDR1 ENHRY and CDR2 SYGVKD come from the germline V gene. J gave up 3 bases and V 7 bases, and 3 bases lay outside the gene matches. The CDR3 sequence is CAITASGGTDTQYF. The CDR3 DNA follows: TGTGCCATCACGGCTAGCGGGGGGACAGATACGCAGTATTTT.

The genes are TRBV7-2 and TRBJ2-3; D is uncertain. The CDR3 extends over 15 amino acids. Trimming took off 3 bases at V and 2 bases at J, with 12 bases between the two ends. Germline V lookup: CDR1 SGHTA, CDR2 FQGNSA. The CDR3 coding sequence is TGTGCCAGCAGCTTCAGTATCTCCTCCACAGATACGCAGTATTTT. Amino acid sequence: CASSFSISSTDTQYF.

The chain uses TRBV20-1 and TRBJ1-1, with D maybe TRBD1 (5 bases). The CDR3 runs 14 residues. Per the germline V gene, CDR1 is DFQATT and CDR2 is SNEGSKA (reference sequence). V was trimmed by 1 base and J by 4 bases, leaving 13 bases between them. As DNA, the CDR3 is TGCAGTGCTAGAGGGATAGGGGTTGGCACTGAAGCTTTCTTT. This codes for CSARGIGVGTEAFF.

This clonotype was detected ten times or more. The chain uses TRBV7-2 and TRBJ2-5, with D hard to call. The length of the CDR3 is 15 residues. The V gene's germline CDR1 is SGHTA and CDR2 FQGNSA. The germline V and J ends were trimmed by 5 bases and 3 bases, with 16 bases remaining between them. The CDR3: CASSIDWGKEETQYF. The CDR3 DNA is TGTGCCAGCAGCATCGACTGGGGTAAGGAAGAGACCCAGTACTTC. The full variable domain, rest sourced from reference TRBV7-2 and TRBJ2-5, is GAGVSQSPSNKVTEKGKDVELRCDPISGHTALYWYRQSLGQGLEFLIYFQGNSAPDKSGLPSDRFSAERTGGSVSTLTIQRTQQEDSAVYLCASSIDWGKEETQYFGPGTRLLVL.

This chain uses TRBV29-1 with TRBJ1-2; a weak D match, TRBD1 (5 bases). CDR1 is SQVTM, CDR2 ANQGSEA, per germline. The CDR3 contains 14 residues. The V end was cut by 6 bases, the J end by 2 bases, with 16 bases between. The CDR3 sequence is CSVEMSGGNYGYTF. As DNA, the CDR3 is TGCAGCGTCGAGATGTCGGGGGGAAACTATGGCTACACCTTC.

Regarding this clonotype: A much more abundant neighbour one base away suggests this may be a read error. The V and J genes are TRBV7-9 and TRBJ2-1, with TRBD1 matching 9 bases. This CDR3 contains 16 residues. Germline lookup yields CDR1 SEHNR and CDR2 FQNEAQ (reference sequence). The CDR3 DNA sequence: TGTGCCAGCAGCCGAGCGGGACAGGGCCTCTACAATGAGCAGGTCTTC. The encoded protein is CASSRAGQGLYNEQVF.

At least ten counts were recorded for this clonotype. The chain recombines TRBV5-1 with TRBJ2-4; 10 bases line up with TRBD1. V shed 0 bases and J 1 base; nucleotides not matched to a gene: 7. Germline lookup yields CDR1 SGHRS and CDR2 YFSETQ. This CDR3 contains 18 residues. Here the CDR3 DNA reads TGCGCCAGCAGCTTGGCCGACGGGACAGGGGTCGCCAAAAACATTCAGTACTTC. Its translation: CASSLADGTGVAKNIQYF.

Comments on this clonotype: A read error may account for a junction end that differs from germline. CDR3 DNA sequence: TGCGCCAGCAACCAAGCGGGACTAGCGGGAGGTTACGAGCAGTACTTC. This encodes CASNQAGLAGGYEQYF. This chain links TRBV4-1 with TRBJ2-7; TRBD2 aligns across 15 bases. Germline V gene data show CDR1 as MGHRA and CDR2 as YSYEKL. The CDR3 length is 16 residues.

This clonotype was observed at least ten times. This chain joins TRBV7-2 and TRBJ1-2; TRBD1 aligns across 10 bases. Trimming cost V 5 bases and J 7 bases; bases outside gene matches: 4. The length of the CDR3 is 13 residues. CDR1 and CDR2 (germline): SGHTA, FQGNSA. The CDR3 reads CASSPRDRGGYTF. CDR3 in DNA: TGTGCCAGCAGCCCCCGGGACAGGGGTGGCTACACCTTC.

Many counts were recorded for this clonotype. The J gene is TRBJ1-6, the V gene TRBV7-2, with 10 bases matching TRBD1. The CDR3 has 15 amino acids. The V gene end was trimmed by 5 bases and the J gene end by 6 bases; junction bases not matched to a gene: 4. Germline CDR1 and CDR2: SGHTA and FQGNSA. CDR3 sequence reads: CASSTTGGPNSPLHF. CDR3 DNA sequence: TGTGCCAGCAGCACGACAGGGGGCCCTAATTCACCCCTCCACTTT. Variable domain in full (rest from reference TRBV7-2 and TRBJ1-6): GAGVSQSPSNKVTEKGKDVELRCDPISGHTALYWYRQSLGQGLEFLIYFQGNSAPDKSGLPSDRFSAERTGGSVSTLTIQRTQQEDSAVYLCASSTTGGPNSPLHFGNGTRLTVT.